This TCR beta chain was documented in a study of shared clonotypes between healthy human individuals. This clone appeared many times. Antigen specificity is unknown. Germline CDR1 reads SNHLY; CDR2 reads FYNNEI. This CDR3 spans 14 amino acids. V was cut by 6 bases and J by 8 bases, with 16 bases left in between. Study observations and caveats: With few donors, the genetic and exposure-history diversity represented was limited.

Every subset had its genomic DNA shared out evenly among several immunoSEQ plates. Only in-frame clones appear in the TCRdb table, and some are missing; sequencing was by immunoSEQ multiplex PCR. The table lists about 490,000 clones, 81% of them singletons, with 10% to 15% in the top ten. None of the donors, who were healthy HIV-negative adults, had recently had acute infections or vaccinations. Sequenced material: PBMCs. The genes are TRBV2 and TRBJ1-4, with D tentatively TRBD1 (5 bases). The source of this sequence is a woman in her 40s in good health. Some clones in this sample may be carry-over from other donors' samples. The CDR3 spells CASSMEQGAEKLFF. The CDR3 nucleotides are TGTGCCAGCAGCATGGAGCAGGGTGCGGAAAAACTGTTTTTT.